This T cell receptor (beta chain) was retrieved from a study of T cells in Graves' hyperthyroidism and ophthalmopathy. RNA transcripts provided the source from which TCR beta CDR3 regions were amplified. HTBI primers were employed in a first-round RT-PCR of the TCR CDR3. TCRdb re-called the multiplex PCR reads with MiXCR, one entry per CDR3 protein. This repertoire shows 300,000 to 350,000 distinct CDR3 sequences, around a sixth found once; its top ten account for 15%. There are many counts of this clonotype. V lost 0 bases, J lost 6 bases, and 9 bases lay in between. The CDR3 consists of 13 residues. From germline, CDR1 is SGHAT and CDR2 FQNNGV.

Specimen: blood. The chain carries TRBV11-2 and TRBJ2-7; no clear D gene. The sequence was collected from a woman aged 40 to 50 with Graves' ophthalmopathy. DNA of the CDR3: TGTGCCAGCAGCTTAGAGTGGGGTGGCGAGCAGTACTTC. It yields the protein CASSLEWGGEQYF.